These 18 T cell receptor beta chains share one sample of origin, sequenced in a study of T cell repertoires in cytomegalovirus infection. TCRdb reprocessed the reads via MiXCR and lists one record per CDR3 protein. The data hold 550,000 to 850,000 distinct CDR3 sequences, with roughly 36% observed a single time. These TCRs' antigens remain unknown. The specimen comprised cultured PBMCs, sampled from culture after CMV antigen stimulation. The receptors here all came from a human donor in good health (CMV status not recorded). Some clones in this sample may be carry-over from other donors' samples.

The gene calls are TRBV19 and TRBJ2-6, with a possible D match to TRBD1 (6 bases). CDR1 LNHDA and CDR2 SQIVND come from the germline V gene (reference sequence). Between the trimmed V and J ends, which lost 11 bases and 0 bases, there was a span of 17 bases. The CDR3 contains 16 residues. The CDR3 is CAGAGDKSSGANVLTF. CDR3 nucleotides: TGTGCCGGCGCAGGGGACAAGTCCTCTGGGGCCAACGTCCTGACTTTC.

Ten or more counts support this clonotype. The chain combines TRBV7-2 with TRBJ1-1; D remains unclear. The germline V and J ends were trimmed by 1 base and 7 bases, with 10 bases remaining between them. Germline CDR1 is SGHTA and CDR2 is FQGNSA. The CDR3 sequence is 13 residues long. CDR3 nucleotide sequence: TGTGCCAGCAGCTTAGAGCGTAAGAGTGAAGCTTTCTTT. It is translated as CASSLERKSEAFF.

This clonotype was recorded only once. The chain links TRBV5-4 to TRBJ2-5; D is possibly TRBD1 or TRBD2 (5 bases each). Germline values: CDR1 SGHNT, CDR2 YYREEE (reference sequence). V was trimmed by 5 bases and J by 10 bases, leaving 27 bases between them. This CDR3 spans 16 amino acids. The CDR3 sequence: CASRKDPGQGKGDQYF. The CDR3 nucleotides are TGTGCCAGCAGAAAAGACCCGGGGCAGGGAAAAGGCGACCAGTACTTC.

The table lists this clonotype with a few counts. This chain links TRBV6-2 or TRBV6-3 with TRBJ1-1; D may be TRBD1 (5 bases). Germline V CDR1 and CDR2: MNHEY, SVGEGT. This CDR3 has 12 amino acids. V dropped 7 bases and J dropped 9 bases, with 15 bases sitting between them. DNA of the CDR3: TGTGCCAGCACCGAGGGACCTCGGCAAGCTTTCTTT. It is translated as CASTEGPRQAFF.

The chain is built from TRBV7-2 and TRBJ1-5; 8 bases map to TRBD1. Unmatched junction bases numbered 10, after V lost 10 bases and J lost 2 bases. Germline V gives CDR1 SGHTA, CDR2 FQGNSA. The CDR3 is 15 residues long. CDR3 protein: CATALQGAGNQPQHF. CDR3 bases: TGTGCCACCGCACTGCAGGGGGCCGGCAATCAGCCCCAGCATTTT. Full variable domain (rest looked up from reference TRBV7-2 and TRBJ1-5): GAGVSQSPSNKVTEKGKDVELRCDPISGHTALYWYRQSLGQGLEFLIYFQGNSAPDKSGLPSDRFSAERTGGSVSTLTIQRTQQEDSAVYLCATALQGAGNQPQHFGDGTRLSIL.

This clonotype was detected a few times. At one boundary the junction diverges from the germline segment, which might be a read error. The chain joins TRBV20-1 to TRBJ1-2; D remains ambiguous. Germline assignment: CDR1 DFQATT and CDR2 SNEGSKA (reference sequence). The CDR3 runs to 14 residues. The CDR3 loop reads CSAGESVRGYGYTF. The CDR3 DNA follows: TGCAGTGCTGGAGAATCGGTACGGGGCTATGGCTACACCTTC.

The chain links TRBV18 to TRBJ1-1, with 7 bases that match TRBD1. J gave up 3 bases and V 2 bases, and 6 bases lay outside the gene matches. CDR1 is KGHSH, CDR2 LQKENI, per germline. CDR3 length: 15 amino acids. In DNA form, the CDR3 reads TGTGCCAGCTCACCAAGGTCCCAGGGGGACACTGAAGCTTTCTTT. It yields the protein CASSPRSQGDTEAFF. Using reference TRBV18 and TRBJ1-1 for the parts outside the CDR3, the full variable domain is NAGVMQNPRHLVRRRGQEARLRCSPMKGHSHVYWYRQLPEEGLKFMVYLQKENIIDESGMPKERFSAEFPKEGPSILRIQQVVRGDSAAYFCASSPRSQGDTEAFFGQGTRLTVV.

This chain connects TRBV7-8 to TRBJ2-7, with a possible D match to TRBD2 (5 bases). Germline assignment: CDR1 SGHVS and CDR2 FQNEAQ. Trimming shortened V by 5 bases and J by 2 bases, and 13 bases separated the two germline ends. There are 14 residues in the CDR3. DNA of the CDR3: TGTGCCAGCAGCGGGAGAGTTCTACCCTACGAGCAGTACTTC. Protein sequence: CASSGRVLPYEQYF.

This clonotype occurred many times. This sequence joins TRBV7-2 and TRBJ2-5, with D uncertain. The CDR3 totals 13 residues. V shed 0 bases and J shed 4 bases, with 6 bases lying between them. The V gene's germline CDR1 is SGHTA and CDR2 FQGNSA. This CDR3 is CASSLARRETQYF. The CDR3, as DNA: TGTGCCAGCAGCTTAGCCCGGAGAGAGACCCAGTACTTC.

The V gene is TRBV11-2, the J gene TRBJ2-2, with D uncertain. Germline loops: CDR1 SGHAT, CDR2 FQNNGV. The CDR3 spans 13 residues. V gave up 5 bases and J gave up 6 bases, with 10 bases separating them. The CDR3 nucleotides are TGTGCCAGCAGCATAACGCTACCCGGGGAGCTGTTTTTT. This translates into CASSITLPGELFF.

This clonotype has only a few counts. The chain combines TRBV4-1 with TRBJ1-2; 7 bases agree with TRBD1. This CDR3 is built from 13 residues. The V gene's germline CDR1 is MGHRA and CDR2 YSYEKL. Trimming took 3 bases from V and 7 from J; bases not matched to a gene: 5. The CDR3 nucleotides are TGCGCCAGCAGCCAGACAGGGAGAGGTGGCTACACCTTC. It encodes CASSQTGRGGYTF.

This clonotype was counted between two and nine times. V gene TRBV4-3 combines with J gene TRBJ2-7; either TRBD1 or TRBD2 may fit D (5 bases each). Germline CDR1 is LGHNA and CDR2 is YSLEER. The CDR3 runs to 16 residues. Trimming shortened V by 0 bases and J by 2 bases, and 14 bases separated the two germline ends. Here the CDR3 DNA reads TGCGCCAGCAGCCAAGATCTGAGGGGCGCAGCCTACGAGCAGTACTTC. It yields the protein CASSQDLRGAAYEQYF.

The chain has TRBV5-4 and TRBJ1-1, with 8 bases matching TRBD1. The V segment lost 0 bases and the J segment 5 bases; nucleotides outside the gene matches: 9. This CDR3 comprises 16 residues. Germline V lookup: CDR1 SGHNT, CDR2 YYREEE (reference sequence). CDR3 loop: CASSLGAGGAKTEAFF. The DNA of the CDR3 is TGTGCCAGCAGCTTGGGAGCAGGGGGCGCAAAAACTGAAGCTTTCTTT.

This clonotype appeared a few times. The gene calls are TRBV6-6 and TRBJ2-1; TRBD1 agrees at 9 bases. From germline, CDR1 is MNHNY and CDR2 SVGAGI (reference sequence). The CDR3 contains 15 residues. With 5 bases clipped from V and 8 bases from J, the junction kept 10 bases outside the gene matches. The CDR3 DNA reads TGTGCCAGCAGTAACCGACAGGGGGAGGGCGATGAGCAGTTCTTC. This gives the protein CASSNRQGEGDEQFF.

This rearrangement joins TRBV6-6 to TRBJ1-5, with no clear D. This CDR3 region has 15 residues. Deletions cut 4 bases from V and 0 bases from J, with 10 bases between. Germline assignment: CDR1 MNHNY and CDR2 SVGAGI (reference sequence). The CDR3 DNA follows: TGTGCCAGCAGTTGGGTTGGAAATAGCAATCAGCCCCAGCATTTT. This sequence encodes CASSWVGNSNQPQHF.

This clonotype was detected a few times. This chain links TRBV20-1 with TRBJ1-2, with TRBD1 matching over 9 bases. V lost 1 base to trimming and J lost 3 bases; unmatched junction nucleotides: 0. This CDR3 region has 13 residues. Per the germline V gene, CDR1 is DFQATT and CDR2 is SNEGSKA (reference sequence). CDR3 sequence: CSARGDRDYGYTF. The CDR3 DNA follows: TGCAGTGCTAGAGGGGACAGGGACTATGGCTACACCTTC.

This clonotype was seen only a few times. V gene TRBV4-3 combines with J gene TRBJ2-7, with TRBD2 matching 11 bases. V shed 3 bases, J shed 3 bases, and the junction held 1 base outside the gene matches. The germline V gene has CDR1 LGHNA and CDR2 YSLEER. CDR3 length equals 14 residues. Here the CDR3 reads CASSQGLADYEQYF. CDR3 bases: TGCGCCAGCAGCCAGGGACTAGCGGACTACGAGCAGTACTTC.

The rearrangement uses TRBV6-2 or TRBV6-3 and TRBJ1-4; D unresolved. Germline V CDR1 and CDR2: MNHEY, SVGEGT. This CDR3 is 15 amino acids long. Trimming shortened V by 0 bases and J by 0 bases, and 5 bases separated the two germline ends. The CDR3 nucleotides are TGTGCCAGCAGTTACTCTCTATCAACTAATGAAAAACTGTTTTTT. It is translated as CASSYSLSTNEKLFF.